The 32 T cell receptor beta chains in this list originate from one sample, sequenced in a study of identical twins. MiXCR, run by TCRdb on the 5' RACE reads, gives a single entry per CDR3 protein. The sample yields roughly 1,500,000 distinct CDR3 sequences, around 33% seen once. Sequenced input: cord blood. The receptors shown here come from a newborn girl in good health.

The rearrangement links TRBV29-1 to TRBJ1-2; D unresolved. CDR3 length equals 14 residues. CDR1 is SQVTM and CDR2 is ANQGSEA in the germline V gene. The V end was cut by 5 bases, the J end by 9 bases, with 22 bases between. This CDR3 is CSVPSPGAWQCYTF. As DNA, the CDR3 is TGCAGCGTTCCCTCCCCAGGAGCGTGGCAGTGCTACACCTTC.

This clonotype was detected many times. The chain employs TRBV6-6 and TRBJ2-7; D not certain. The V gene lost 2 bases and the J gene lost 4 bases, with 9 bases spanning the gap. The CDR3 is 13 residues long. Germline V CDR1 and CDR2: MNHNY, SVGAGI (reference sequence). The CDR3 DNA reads TGTGCCAGCAGTTACGCCGAAACTTACGAGCAGTACTTC. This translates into CASSYAETYEQYF.

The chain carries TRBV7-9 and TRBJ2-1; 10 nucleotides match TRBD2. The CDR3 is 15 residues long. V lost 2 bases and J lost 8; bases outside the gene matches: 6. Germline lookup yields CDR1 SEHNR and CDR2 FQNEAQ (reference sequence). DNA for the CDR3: TGTGCCAGCAGCTTAAACCTAGCGGGGGTCGATGAGCAGTTCTTC. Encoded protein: CASSLNLAGVDEQFF. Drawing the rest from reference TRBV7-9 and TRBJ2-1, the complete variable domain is DTGVSQNPRHKITKRGQNVTFRCDPISEHNRLYWYRQTLGQGPEFLTYFQNEAQLEKSRLLSDRFSAERPKGSFSTLEIQRTEQGDSAMYLCASSLNLAGVDEQFFGPGTRLTVL.

CDR3 in DNA: TGTGCCAGCAGCCACAACAGGGACACCGGGGAGCTGTTTTTT. Amino acid sequence: CASSHNRDTGELFF. This chain uses TRBV3-1 with TRBJ2-2, with a possible D match to TRBD1 (6 bases). This CDR3 has 14 amino acids. V lost 3 bases and J lost 3, with 8 bases in between. From germline, CDR1 is LGHDT and CDR2 YNNKEL (reference sequence). Looking up the rest from reference TRBV3-1 and TRBJ2-2 gives the full variable domain: DTAVSQTPKYLVTQMGNDKSIKCEQNLGHDTMYWYKQDSKKFLKIMFSYNNKELIINETVPNRFSPKSPDKAHLNLHINSLELGDSAVYFCASSHNRDTGELFFGEGSRLTVL.

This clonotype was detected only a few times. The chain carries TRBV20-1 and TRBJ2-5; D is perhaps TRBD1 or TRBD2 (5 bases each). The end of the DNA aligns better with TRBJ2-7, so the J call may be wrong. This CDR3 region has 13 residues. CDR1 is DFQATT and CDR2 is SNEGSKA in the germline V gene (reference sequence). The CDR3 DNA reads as TGCAGTGCTAGAGCCAGCTGGGGGTACGAGCAGTACTTC. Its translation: CSARASWGYEQYF.

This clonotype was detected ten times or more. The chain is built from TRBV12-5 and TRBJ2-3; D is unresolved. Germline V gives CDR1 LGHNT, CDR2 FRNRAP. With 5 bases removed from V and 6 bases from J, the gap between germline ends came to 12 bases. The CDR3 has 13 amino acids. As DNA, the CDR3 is TGTGCTAGTGGTATCGAAAATCCCGATACGCAGTATTTT. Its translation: CASGIENPDTQYF.

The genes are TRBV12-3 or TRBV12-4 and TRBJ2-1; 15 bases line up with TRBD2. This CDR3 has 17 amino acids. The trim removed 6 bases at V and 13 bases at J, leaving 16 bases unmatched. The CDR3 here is CASSSLGLAGGRETQFF. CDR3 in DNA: TGTGCCAGCAGCTCATTGGGACTAGCGGGGGGCAGAGAGACCCAGTTCTTC.

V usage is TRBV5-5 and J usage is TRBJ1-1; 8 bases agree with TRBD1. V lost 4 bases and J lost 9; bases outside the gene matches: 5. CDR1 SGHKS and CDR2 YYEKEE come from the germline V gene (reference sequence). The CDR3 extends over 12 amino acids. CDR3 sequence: CASSGRQGQAFF. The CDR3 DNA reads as TGTGCCAGCAGCGGGCGACAGGGGCAAGCTTTCTTT.

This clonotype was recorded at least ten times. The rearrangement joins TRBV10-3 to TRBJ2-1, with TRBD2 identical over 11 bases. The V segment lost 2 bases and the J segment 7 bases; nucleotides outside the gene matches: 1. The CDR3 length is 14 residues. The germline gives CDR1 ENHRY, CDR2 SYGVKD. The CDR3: CAISEASGRNEQFF. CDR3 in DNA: TGTGCCATCAGTGAGGCTAGCGGGAGGAATGAGCAGTTCTTC.

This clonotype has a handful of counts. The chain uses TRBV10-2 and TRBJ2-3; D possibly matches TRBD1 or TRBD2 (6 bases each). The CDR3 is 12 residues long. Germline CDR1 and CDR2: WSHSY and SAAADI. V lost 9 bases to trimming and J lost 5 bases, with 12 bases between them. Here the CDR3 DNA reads TGCGCCAGTAAAAGGGGGGTAGATACGCAGTATTTT. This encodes CASKRGVDTQYF.

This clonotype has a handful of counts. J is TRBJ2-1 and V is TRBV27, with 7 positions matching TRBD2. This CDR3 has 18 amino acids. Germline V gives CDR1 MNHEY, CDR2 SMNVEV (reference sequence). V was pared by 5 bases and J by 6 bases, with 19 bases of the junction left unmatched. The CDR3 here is CASSNSRFAGVLGNEQFF. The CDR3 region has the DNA TGTGCCAGCAGTAACTCTAGGTTTGCGGGAGTTTTGGGCAATGAGCAGTTCTTC.

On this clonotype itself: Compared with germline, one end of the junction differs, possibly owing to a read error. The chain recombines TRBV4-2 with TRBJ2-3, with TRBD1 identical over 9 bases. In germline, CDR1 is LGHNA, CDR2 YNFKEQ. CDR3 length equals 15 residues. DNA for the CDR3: TGTGCCAGCAGCCCCCGGGACAGGGCTGGAGATACGCGGTATTTT. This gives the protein CASSPRDRAGDTRYF.

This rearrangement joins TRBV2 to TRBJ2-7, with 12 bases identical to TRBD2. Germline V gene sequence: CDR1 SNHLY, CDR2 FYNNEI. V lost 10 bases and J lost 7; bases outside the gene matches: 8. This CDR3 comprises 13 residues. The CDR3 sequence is CATTSGGLGEQYF. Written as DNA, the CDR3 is TGTGCCACTACTAGCGGGGGGCTGGGAGAGCAGTACTTC.

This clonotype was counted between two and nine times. The CDR3 spells CAISTGLGGYTF. DNA for the CDR3: TGTGCCATCAGCACAGGATTGGGGGGCTACACCTTC. The genes are TRBV10-3 and TRBJ1-2, with a weak D call TRBD1 (5 bases). Trimming cost V 6 bases and J 8 bases, with 13 bases left between them. This CDR3 has 12 amino acids. Germline V gene sequence: CDR1 ENHRY, CDR2 SYGVKD.

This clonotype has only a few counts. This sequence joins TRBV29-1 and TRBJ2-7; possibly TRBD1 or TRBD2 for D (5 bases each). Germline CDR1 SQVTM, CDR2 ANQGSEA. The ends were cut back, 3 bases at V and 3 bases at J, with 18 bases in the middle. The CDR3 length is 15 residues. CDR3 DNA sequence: TGCAGCGTTGACAGCCGTGGGGGTTTACGCTACGAGCAGTACTTC. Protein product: CSVDSRGGLRYEQYF.

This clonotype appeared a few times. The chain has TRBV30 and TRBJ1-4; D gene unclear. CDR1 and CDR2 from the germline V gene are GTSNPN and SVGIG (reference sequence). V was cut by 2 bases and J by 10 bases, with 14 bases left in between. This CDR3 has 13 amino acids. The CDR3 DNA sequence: TGTGCCTGGAGTACCGCGCCCCGGGGAAAACTGTTTTTT. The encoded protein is CAWSTAPRGKLFF.

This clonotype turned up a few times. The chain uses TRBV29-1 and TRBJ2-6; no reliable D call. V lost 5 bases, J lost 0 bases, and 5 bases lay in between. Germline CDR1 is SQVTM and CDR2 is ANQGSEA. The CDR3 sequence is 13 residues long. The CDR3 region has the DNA TGCAGCGTTTGGGCCTCTGGGGCCAACGTCCTGACTTTC. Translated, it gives CSVWASGANVLTF.

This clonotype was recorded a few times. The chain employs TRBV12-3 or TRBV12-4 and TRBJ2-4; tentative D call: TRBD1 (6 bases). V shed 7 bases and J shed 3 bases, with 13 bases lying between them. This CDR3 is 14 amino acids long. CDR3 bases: TGTGCCAGCACCGCAGGGGACGGCAAAAACATTCAGTACTTC. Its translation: CASTAGDGKNIQYF.

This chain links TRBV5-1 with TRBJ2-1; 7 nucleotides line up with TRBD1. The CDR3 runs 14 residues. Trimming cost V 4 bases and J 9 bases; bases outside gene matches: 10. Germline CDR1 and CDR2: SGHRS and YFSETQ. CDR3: CASSKGLRDSEQFF. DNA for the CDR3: TGCGCCAGCAGCAAGGGGCTCAGGGACAGTGAGCAGTTCTTC.

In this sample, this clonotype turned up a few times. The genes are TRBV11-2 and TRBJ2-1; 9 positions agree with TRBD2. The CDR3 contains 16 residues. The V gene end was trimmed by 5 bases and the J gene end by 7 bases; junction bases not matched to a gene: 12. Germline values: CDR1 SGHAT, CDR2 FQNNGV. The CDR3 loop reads CASSPRLADKYNEQFF. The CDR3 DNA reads TGTGCCAGCAGCCCCCGACTAGCGGATAAATATAATGAGCAGTTCTTC.

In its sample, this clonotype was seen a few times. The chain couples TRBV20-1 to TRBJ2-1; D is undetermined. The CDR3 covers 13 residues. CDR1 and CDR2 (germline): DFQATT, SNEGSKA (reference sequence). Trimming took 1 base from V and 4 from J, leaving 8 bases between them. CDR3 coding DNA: TGCAGTGCTAGAGTAGTTGCTTACAATGAGCAGTTCTTC. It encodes CSARVVAYNEQFF.

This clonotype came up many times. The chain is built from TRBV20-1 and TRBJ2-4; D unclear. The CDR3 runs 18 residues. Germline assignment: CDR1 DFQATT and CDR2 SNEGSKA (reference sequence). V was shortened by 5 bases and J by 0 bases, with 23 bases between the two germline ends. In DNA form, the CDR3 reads TGCAGTGCTCCGAGACCCCAGGCGTCTTTCACAGCCAAAAACATTCAGTACTTC. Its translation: CSAPRPQASFTAKNIQYF.

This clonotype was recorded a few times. CDR3 nucleotides: TGTGCCAGCTCACCTTTGGCAGAGGGTGAAAAACTGTTTTTT. Its translation is CASSPLAEGEKLFF. The chain is built from TRBV18 and TRBJ1-4; D remains unclear. The length of the CDR3 is 14 residues. Germline CDR1 KGHSH, CDR2 LQKENI. Trimming stripped 3 bases from V and 7 bases from J, with 12 bases between.

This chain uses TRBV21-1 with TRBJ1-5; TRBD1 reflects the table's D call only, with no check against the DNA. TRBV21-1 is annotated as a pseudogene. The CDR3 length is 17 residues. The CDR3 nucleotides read TGTGCCAGCAGCAAAGGCCCCCAGACAGGGGAGGATCAGCCCCAGCATTTT. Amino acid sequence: CASSKGPQTGEDQPQHF.

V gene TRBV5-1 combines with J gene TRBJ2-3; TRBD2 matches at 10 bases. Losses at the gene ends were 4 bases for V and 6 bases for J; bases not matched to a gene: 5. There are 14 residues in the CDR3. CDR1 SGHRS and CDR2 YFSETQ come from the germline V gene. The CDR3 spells CASSLSGGHDTQYF. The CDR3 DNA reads TGCGCCAGCAGCCTTAGCGGGGGGCACGATACGCAGTATTTT. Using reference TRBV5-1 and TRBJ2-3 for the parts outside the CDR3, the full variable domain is KAGVTQTPRYLIKTRGQQVTLSCSPISGHRSVSWYQQTPGQGLQFLFEYFSETQRNKGNFPGRFSGRQFSNSRSEMNVSTLELGDSALYLCASSLSGGHDTQYFGPGTRLTVL.

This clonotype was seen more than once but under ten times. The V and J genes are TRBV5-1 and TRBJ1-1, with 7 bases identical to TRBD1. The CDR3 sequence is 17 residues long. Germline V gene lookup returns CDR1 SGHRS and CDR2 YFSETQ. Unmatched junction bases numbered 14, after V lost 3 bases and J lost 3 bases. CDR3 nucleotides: TGCGCCAGCAGCTCCCCGACAGGGAGGGTATTGGACACTGAAGCTTTCTTT. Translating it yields CASSSPTGRVLDTEAFF.

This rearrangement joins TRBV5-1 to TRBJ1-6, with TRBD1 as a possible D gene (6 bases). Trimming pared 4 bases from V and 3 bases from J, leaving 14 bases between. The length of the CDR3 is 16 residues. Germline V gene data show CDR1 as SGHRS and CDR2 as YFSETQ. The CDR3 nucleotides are TGCGCCAGCAGCCCACTCGGACAGCTCTATAATTCACCCCTCCACTTT. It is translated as CASSPLGQLYNSPLHF.

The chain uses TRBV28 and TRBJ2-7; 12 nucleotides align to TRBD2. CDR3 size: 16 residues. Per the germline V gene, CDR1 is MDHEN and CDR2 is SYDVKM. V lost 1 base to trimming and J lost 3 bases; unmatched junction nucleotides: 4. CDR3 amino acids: CASSLSSGRAFYEQYF. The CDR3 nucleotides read TGTGCCAGCAGTTTATCTAGCGGGAGGGCCTTCTACGAGCAGTACTTC.

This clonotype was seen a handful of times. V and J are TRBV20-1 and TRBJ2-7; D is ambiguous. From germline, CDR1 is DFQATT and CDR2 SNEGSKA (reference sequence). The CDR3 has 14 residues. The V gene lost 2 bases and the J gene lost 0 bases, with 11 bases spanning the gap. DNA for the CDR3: TGCAGTGCTAGAAACCCTAGGAGCTCCTACGAGCAGTACTTC. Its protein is CSARNPRSSYEQYF.

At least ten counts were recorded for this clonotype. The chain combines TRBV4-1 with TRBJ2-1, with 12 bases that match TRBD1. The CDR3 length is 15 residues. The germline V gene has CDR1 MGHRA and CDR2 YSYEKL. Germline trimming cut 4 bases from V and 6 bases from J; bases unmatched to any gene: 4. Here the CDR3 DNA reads TGCGCCAGCAGCCGGGGACAGGGGGCGATCAATGAGCAGTTCTTC. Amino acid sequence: CASSRGQGAINEQFF.

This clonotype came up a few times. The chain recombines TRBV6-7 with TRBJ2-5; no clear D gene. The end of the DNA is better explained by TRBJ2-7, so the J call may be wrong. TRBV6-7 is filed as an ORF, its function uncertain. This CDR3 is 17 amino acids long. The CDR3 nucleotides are TGTGCCAGCAGTTACTCGACTCTTGGCCGCCGGCGTTCCGAGCAGTACTTC. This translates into CASSYSTLGRRRSEQYF.

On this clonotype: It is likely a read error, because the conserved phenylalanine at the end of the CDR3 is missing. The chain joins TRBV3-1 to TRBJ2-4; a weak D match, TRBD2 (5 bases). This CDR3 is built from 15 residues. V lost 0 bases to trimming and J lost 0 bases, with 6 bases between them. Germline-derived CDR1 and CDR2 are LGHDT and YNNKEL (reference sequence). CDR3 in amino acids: CASSQDGLAKNIQYS. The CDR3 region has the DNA TGTGCCAGCAGCCAAGACGGACTAGCCAAAAACATTCAGTACTCC.